A selection of T cell receptor beta chains follows, all from one sample in a study of T cells in localized non-small cell lung cancer. TCRdb keeps only in-frame clones here, not all; method: immunoSEQ multiplex PCR. Among 45,000 to 65,000 clones listed, around three quarters were seen once. The sequences come from PBMCs, collected before any cancer treatment. Receptors were obtained from a woman aged 35 to 70 with stage II lung adenocarcinoma. Each CDR3 is given without its conserved first and last residue.

j_call v_call cdr3_aa
TRBJ1-2 TRBV9 ASSTRTANYGYT
TRBJ2-1 TRBV7-2 ASSRSGGRYNEQF
TRBJ2-2 TRBV11-2 ASSSTGGWTGELF
TRBJ2-3 TRBV2 ASSEGAASTDTQY
TRBJ1-3 TRBV4-1 ASSTGTLSGNTIY
TRBJ1-1 TRBV6-1 ASSKGVNEAF
TRBJ1-1 TRBV6-6 ASSSRGQLNTEAF
TRBJ1-2 TRBV7-9 ASSIGGSPCNYGYT
TRBJ1-1 TRBV27 ASSPAGGRLTLLGAF
TRBJ1-3 TRBV11-2 ASSIRGDRVENTIY
TRBJ1-5 TRBV5-6 ASSLAGNNQPQH
TRBJ2-7 TRBV30 AWSVGQGRSYEQY
TRBJ2-3 TRBV2 AILVGDTQY
TRBJ1-5 TRBV27 ASSLSAGGSNQPQH
TRBJ1-5 TRBV18 ASSPSDRANQPQH
TRBJ1-5 TRBV28 ASVPGTDNQPQH
TRBJ1-5 TRBV7-2 ASSLIGDSNQPQH
TRBJ1-1 TRBV6-5 ASSPTDGNTEAF
TRBJ1-1 TRBV13 ASSRNNRVDEAF
TRBJ1-3 TRBV11-2 ASSFGGTGVLENTIY
TRBJ2-5 TRBV9 ASSAGTGGISPQETQY
TRBJ2-3 TRBV7-2 ASSLALADTQY
TRBJ1-1 TRBV18 ASSPGTGGMNTEAF
TRBJ2-1 TRBV18 ASSADSPPTYNEQF
TRBJ2-1 TRBV27 ASRYERGAAVEQF
TRBJ2-1 TRBV10-1 ASSDLRGGTYNEQF
TRBJ2-3 TRBV19 ASSNSRDDTQY
TRBJ1-1 TRBV29-1 SVSTPNTEAF
TRBJ1-5 TRBV6-5 ASSRTGSNQPQH
TRBJ2-7 TRBV18 ASSPRQANYEQY
TRBJ1-1 TRBV5-4 ASSLDGFDTEAF
TRBJ2-1 TRBV7-2 ASSGDGTAHNEQF
TRBJ1-6 TRBV30 AWSVQWGGIGYSPLH
TRBJ2-1 TRBV5-4 ASSLERTGSNEQF
TRBJ2-7 TRBV4-2 ASSQDSLREQY
TRBJ2-1 TRBV10-3 AISDRTGGTEQF
TRBJ2-2 TRBV18 ASSLGQGNTGELF
TRBJ2-3 TRBV28 ASSPVTSGGGYTQY
TRBJ1-1 TRBV19 ASSSSGRMNTEAF
TRBJ2-7 TRBV7-9 ASSLFPSGAGVYEQY
TRBJ2-3 TRBV28 ASSLPSSNTDTQY
TRBJ1-2 TRBV7-9 ASSSGTGSYGYT
TRBJ2-1 TRBV9 ASSAEDYNEQF
TRBJ2-5 TRBV4-3 ASSNGEASGEETQY
TRBJ2-3 TRBV9 ASSVAPSGAADTQY
TRBJ2-7 TRBV6-5 ASSLAGSPYEQY
TRBJ1-6 TRBV6-1 ASSYIQGPLH
TRBJ2-3 TRBV30 ASGTGGKIDTQY
TRBJ1-2 TRBV5-4 ASSLGGYYGYT
TRBJ2-7 TRBV27 ASSLGVRIYEQY
TRBJ2-1 TRBV6-6 ASSYAVEQF
TRBJ1-5 TRBV18 ASSPTDDQPQH
TRBJ1-1 TRBV6-1 ASSEARGQGSVLAF
TRBJ1-5 TRBV7-9 ASSSNRAGPQH
TRBJ2-1 TRBV7-2 ASSLDGGPYNEQF
TRBJ2-1 TRBV9 ASSVEGQSSYNEQF
TRBJ1-1 TRBV5-1 ASSPGRTGNTEAF
TRBJ1-4 TRBV28 ASSLPKGRNEKLF
TRBJ1-2 TRBV25-1 ASPPGRANGYT